These 14 T cell receptor beta chains were sequenced from one sample in a study of T cell responses to AZD1222 COVID-19 vaccine. Libraries were prepared by immunoSEQ multiplex PCR; TCRdb keeps only in-frame clonotypes and omits some of them. The sample records about 130,000 clones, 85% to 95% being singletons. The material sequenced was peripheral blood, taken 28 days after the second AZD1222 dose. Every receptor here comes from an adult who received the AZD1222 COVID-19 vaccine.

The gene calls are TRBV7-3 and TRBJ2-1, with D maybe TRBD2 (5 bases). V was cut by 1 base and J by 4 bases, with 11 bases left in between. Germline CDR1 and CDR2: SGHTA and FQGTGA. The CDR3 runs to 15 residues. The CDR3 here is CASSLMAGGYNEQFF. Written as DNA, the CDR3 is TGTGCCAGCAGCTTAATGGCAGGAGGTTACAATGAGCAGTTCTTC. The variable domain in full, completed from reference TRBV7-3 and TRBJ2-1, reads GAGVSQTPSNKVTEKGKYVELRCDPISGHTALYWYRQSLGQGPEFLIYFQGTGAADDSGLPNDRFFAVRPEGSVSTLKIQRTERGDSAVYLCASSLMAGGYNEQFFGPGTRLTVL.

The chain combines TRBV6-2 or TRBV6-3 with TRBJ1-2; D ambiguous. V lost 0 bases and J 2 bases, leaving 10 bases between the germline ends. The germline V gene encodes CDR1 MNHEY and CDR2 SVGEGT. The CDR3 covers 15 residues. The CDR3 sequence: CASSYSDETNYGYTF. CDR3 in DNA: TGTGCCAGCAGTTACTCGGACGAGACCAACTATGGCTACACCTTC.

V usage is TRBV7-9 and J usage is TRBJ1-5; D is unresolved. The CDR3 is 13 residues long. Germline V gene lookup returns CDR1 SEHNR and CDR2 FQNEAQ (reference sequence). The ends were cut back, 4 bases at V and 4 bases at J, with 8 bases in the middle. The CDR3 protein is CASSSSPNQPQHF. The CDR3 DNA reads TGTGCCAGCAGCTCATCCCCTAATCAGCCCCAGCATTTT. The variable domain in full, with the rest retrieved from reference TRBV7-9 and TRBJ1-5, is DTGVSQNPRHKITKRGQNVTFRCDPISEHNRLYWYRQTLGQGPEFLTYFQNEAQLEKSRLLSDRFSAERPKGSFSTLEIQRTEQGDSAMYLCASSSSPNQPQHFGDGTRLSIL.

This chain joins TRBV25-1 and TRBJ1-6, with TRBD1 matching over 8 bases. Germline CDR1 is MGHDK and CDR2 is SYGVNS. The CDR3 contains 13 residues. Trimming cost V 4 bases and J 7 bases; bases outside gene matches: 0. DNA of the CDR3: TGTGCCAGCAGTGGGACAGGGAATTCACCCCTCCACTTT. Protein sequence: CASSGTGNSPLHF.

V and J are TRBV4-2 and TRBJ2-5; D gene uncertain. Trimming cost V 0 bases and J 3 bases, with 5 bases left between them. Germline V CDR1 and CDR2: LGHNA, YNFKEQ. This CDR3 is built from 13 residues. This CDR3 is CASSQDGKETQYF. The DNA of the CDR3 is TGTGCCAGCAGCCAAGACGGTAAAGAGACCCAGTACTTC.

V and J are TRBV12-3 or TRBV12-4 and TRBJ1-1; possibly TRBD1 for D (5 bases). V was shortened by 3 bases and J by 4 bases, with 9 bases between the two germline ends. The CDR3 spans 13 residues. In DNA, the CDR3 is TGTGCCAGCAGTTTTATGCAGGGCACTGAAGCTTTCTTT. It yields the protein CASSFMQGTEAFF.

In its sample, this clone was seen once. The CDR3, as DNA: TGCGCCAGCAGCCTACAGGGGGGGTACGAGCAGTACTTC. Translation: CASSLQGGYEQYF. The rearrangement uses TRBV4-1 and TRBJ2-7; tentatively, D is TRBD1 (8 bases). The CDR3 runs to 13 residues. V dropped 4 bases and J dropped 4 bases, with 11 bases sitting between them. The germline V gene encodes CDR1 MGHRA and CDR2 YSYEKL.

The chain recombines TRBV4-2 with TRBJ2-3; D not certain. The CDR3 contains 14 residues. Trimming took off 2 bases at V and 3 bases at J, with 9 bases between the two ends. The V gene's germline CDR1 is LGHNA and CDR2 YNFKEQ. CDR3 residues: CASSQSSDTDTQYF. Written as DNA, the CDR3 is TGTGCCAGCAGCCAATCTTCGGATACAGATACGCAGTATTTT.

V and J are TRBV28 and TRBJ2-7; 9 bases are a match to TRBD1. The CDR3 consists of 17 residues. In germline, CDR1 is MDHEN, CDR2 SYDVKM. V shed 7 bases, J shed 3 bases, and the junction held 16 bases outside the gene matches. The CDR3 sequence is CASIGTGNPSRNYEQYF. The DNA for the CDR3 is TGTGCCAGCATCGGGACAGGGAATCCTTCACGAAACTACGAGCAGTACTTC.

V is TRBV5-1 and J is TRBJ1-2; 9 bases line up with TRBD1. The CDR3 totals 13 residues. The V gene's germline CDR1 is SGHRS and CDR2 YFSETQ. J was trimmed by 8 bases and V by 2 bases; bases with no gene match: 4. The CDR3 DNA reads TGCGCCAGCAGCTTCACAGGGGGCGAAGGCTACACCTTC. This sequence encodes CASSFTGGEGYTF.

The V gene is TRBV5-4, the J gene TRBJ2-2, with 8 nucleotides matching TRBD1. Germline CDR1 reads SGHNT; CDR2 reads YYREEE (reference sequence). V trimming: 4 bases; J trimming: 4 bases; junction bases outside the gene matches: 0. The CDR3 is 13 residues long. The CDR3 coding sequence is TGTGCCAGCAGCACAGGGGGCACCGGGGAGCTGTTTTTT. It yields the protein CASSTGGTGELFF.

The count of this clone is one. The CDR3 DNA reads TGCGCCAGCAGCCAACCGGGACAGGGTCGTGAAAAACTGTTTTTT. Its protein product is CASSQPGQGREKLFF. The chain has TRBV4-1 and TRBJ1-4; 9 nucleotides align to TRBD1. With 2 bases clipped from V and 7 bases from J, the junction kept 5 bases outside the gene matches. The germline V gene encodes CDR1 MGHRA and CDR2 YSYEKL. The CDR3 covers 15 residues.

The genes are TRBV7-9 and TRBJ2-1; 7 nucleotides match TRBD1. The length of the CDR3 is 15 residues. V dropped 5 bases and J dropped 0; count of bases not matched to a gene: 4. Germline V lookup: CDR1 SEHNR, CDR2 FQNEAQ (reference sequence). As DNA, the CDR3 is TGTGCCAGCAGCCAACAGGGGTCCTCCTACAATGAGCAGTTCTTC. This gives the protein CASSQQGSSYNEQFF.

V and J are TRBV7-9 and TRBJ1-1; D uncertain. This CDR3 region has 13 residues. CDR1 and CDR2 from the germline V gene are SEHNR and FQNEAQ (reference sequence). The ends were cut back, 2 bases at V and 3 bases at J, with 7 bases in the middle. CDR3 in DNA: TGTGCCAGCAGCTTATCTGGCCACACTGAAGCTTTCTTT. Encoded protein: CASSLSGHTEAFF. The full variable domain, rest sourced from reference TRBV7-9 and TRBJ1-1, is DTGVSQNPRHKITKRGQNVTFRCDPISEHNRLYWYRQTLGQGPEFLTYFQNEAQLEKSRLLSDRFSAERPKGSFSTLEIQRTEQGDSAMYLCASSLSGHTEAFFGQGTRLTVV.